Presented here are 8 T cell receptor beta chains from one specimen sequenced in a study of T cell responses to AZD1222 COVID-19 vaccine (dated by TCRdb to the early 2020s). The library relied on the immunoSEQ multiplex PCR assay. TCRdb carries this immuneACCESS record with in-frame sequences only. Its versions omit some clonotypes, under half of them owing to an unresolved V gene in the studies checked, with the rest unexplained. This sample lists tens of thousands of clones; just under 90% were detected once. Together, the top ten hold 5.7% of the sample. The time point label, read with the paper, signifies: baseline before first vaccination. This specimen consisted of peripheral blood, obtained on day 0 of AZD1222 vaccination. Receptors were obtained from an adult in good health.

The chain links TRBV18 to TRBJ1-4; D ambiguous. Trimming left V 4 bases short and J 6 bases short, with 21 bases between. The CDR3 has 17 residues. Germline CDR1 reads KGHSH; CDR2 reads LQKENI. The CDR3 region has the DNA TGTGCCAGCTCACGTCCTGGACCCGGACGGGAGGATGAAAAACTGTTTTTT. Translating gives CASSRPGPGREDEKLFF.

J is TRBJ1-5 and V is TRBV6-1, with D uncertain. This CDR3 comprises 13 residues. The germline gives CDR1 MNHNS, CDR2 SASEGT. Deletions cut 1 base from V and 7 bases from J, with 8 bases between. The CDR3 spells CASSEGPGQPQHF. The CDR3 coding sequence is TGTGCCAGCAGTGAAGGACCGGGACAGCCCCAGCATTTT.

The chain carries TRBV6-5 and TRBJ2-3, with 8 bases fitting TRBD2. The junction had 6 bases not matched to a gene; V was cut back by 2 bases and J by 2 bases. The CDR3 length is 16 residues. Germline CDR1 reads MNHEY; CDR2 reads SVGAGI. CDR3 sequence reads: CASSYRVGGATDTQYF. The CDR3 region has the DNA TGTGCCAGCAGTTACCGTGTCGGGGGGGCCACAGATACGCAGTATTTT.

In this sample, this clone turned up a few times. The rearrangement uses TRBV27 and TRBJ1-1; maybe TRBD1 (5 bases). The CDR3 runs to 16 residues. The germline V gene has CDR1 MNHEY and CDR2 SMNVEV (reference sequence). Trimming took 6 bases from V and 0 from J, leaving 17 bases between them. The CDR3 reads CASRHSRATLNTEAFF. The CDR3 DNA sequence: TGTGCCAGCAGACACTCCAGGGCCACCCTGAACACTGAAGCTTTCTTT.

This clone was detected a few times. This chain connects TRBV7-9 to TRBJ1-4; TRBD1 agrees at 8 bases. V lost 9 bases to trimming and J lost 7 bases; unmatched junction nucleotides: 7. From germline, CDR1 is SEHNR and CDR2 FQNEAQ (reference sequence). CDR3 length equals 13 residues. The CDR3 spells CASSRTGSEKLFF. As DNA, the CDR3 is TGTGCCAGTTCGAGGACAGGGAGTGAAAAACTGTTTTTT.

This sequence joins TRBV7-9 and TRBJ1-1; 8 bases map to TRBD1. The length of the CDR3 is 14 residues. Unmatched junction bases numbered 1, after V lost 3 bases and J lost 1 base. CDR1 is SEHNR, CDR2 FQNEAQ, per germline (reference sequence). CDR3 amino acids: CASSLGTGNTEAFF. The CDR3 coding sequence is TGTGCCAGCAGCTTGGGGACAGGGAACACTGAAGCTTTCTTT.

This chain joins TRBV12-3 or TRBV12-4 and TRBJ1-3; D is unresolved. CDR3 size: 13 residues. With 7 bases removed from V and 1 base from J, the gap between germline ends came to 8 bases. The CDR3 loop reads CASKIRSGNTIYF. In DNA, the CDR3 is TGTGCCAGCAAGATAAGGTCTGGAAACACCATATATTTT.

V usage is TRBV4-1 and J usage is TRBJ1-1; TRBD1 aligns across 9 bases. The CDR3 covers 18 residues. CDR1 and CDR2 (germline): MGHRA, YSYEKL. Trimming took 6 bases from V and 3 from J; bases not matched to a gene: 17. The DNA for the CDR3 is TGCGCCAGCAGTCCCATTTCCACACAGGGGGCGTACGACACTGAAGCTTTCTTT. This gives the protein CASSPISTQGAYDTEAFF.